The T cell receptor (beta chain) described here comes from a study of regulatory T cells in long-lasting Graves disease. Regarding time point: persistent/refractory GD, antithyroid drugs over 5 years with positive TRAb. The authors made the TCR library using RNA they extracted from PBMCs. The authors diagnosed Graves' disease using American Thyroid Association guidelines. Findings of the study overall: Persistent disease favored TRBV28, TRBJ1-2 and TRBJ2-5.

Germline CDR1 and CDR2: MNHEY and SMNVEV (reference sequence). CDR3 length: 16 residues. J lost 4 bases, V lost 5 bases, and 8 bases had no gene match. Building the TCR beta libraries relied on iRepertoire HTBI primers, and CDR3 regions underwent Arm-PCR. Each CDR3 protein gets one entry after TCRdb re-called the multiplex PCR reads with MiXCR. This table holds around 460,000 distinct CDR3 sequences, approximately 23% found once. This clonotype appeared a few times. Its antigen is unknown. The genes are TRBV27 and TRBJ2-2; 9 bases agree with TRBD1. This TCR came from a female donor with Graves disease. The sample was peripheral blood mononuclear cells (PBMCs), taken when the disease was refractory, from a patient treated with antithyroid drugs. CDR3: CASSQDRGTTTGELFF. The DNA for the CDR3 is TGTGCCAGCAGTCAAGACAGGGGGACAACCACCGGGGAGCTGTTTTTT.